A selection of T cell receptor beta chains follows, all from one sample in a study of T cells in localized non-small cell lung cancer. Some clones are missing from TCRdb's copy, which holds only in-frame ones; the method was immunoSEQ multiplex PCR. Of about 54,000 clones in the sample, over 75% were seen once. The source material was peripheral blood, sampled before any cancer treatment. Receptors were obtained from a female donor older than 55 with stage II squamous cell lung carcinoma. The CDR3 runs from the conserved cysteine through the conserved F or W. Each record gives: clone size, D gene, J gene, V gene, CDR3 length, CDR3 DNA, CDR3 protein. The D gene is left open where the match is weak. Only part of the rows carry a size: once, few, many, or a class if the clone is expanded.

>-|TRBD2|TRBJ2-1|TRBV9|16
TGTGCCAGCAGCTCTAGCGGGGGGGCCTGGTACAATGAGCAGTTCTTC
CASSSSGGAWYNEQFF
>-|-|TRBJ1-6|TRBV5-1|15
TGCGCCAGCAGCTTGGACGTCCAGAAGAATTCACCCCTCCACTTT
CASSLDVQKNSPLHF
>-|-|TRBJ1-5|TRBV2|15
TGTGCCAGCAGTGAAGCTACAGGTTGGAAGCAGCCCCAGCATTTT
CASSEATGWKQPQHF
>-|TRBD1|TRBJ2-1|TRBV7-2|14
TGTGCCAGCAGCTCGGGGACAGCCCGGAATGAGCAGTTCTTC
CASSSGTARNEQFF
>-|-|TRBJ1-1|TRBV27|13
TGTGCCAGCAGTTTAGGGGGGAACACTGAAGCTTTCTTT
CASSLGGNTEAFF
>-|TRBD1|TRBJ1-1|TRBV18|15
TGTGCCAGCTCACTGAGACAGGGGACGAACACTGAAGCTTTCTTT
CASSLRQGTNTEAFF
>-|-|TRBJ2-5|TRBV7-7|14
TGTGCCAGCAGCTCAAGTACACAGGGAGAGACCCAGTACTTC
CASSSSTQGETQYF
>-|-|TRBJ1-4|TRBV25-1|16
TGTGCCAGCAGTGAACCAGGGTACCGGCCTAATGAAAAACTGTTTTTT
CASSEPGYRPNEKLFF
>-|-|TRBJ2-2|TRBV5-1|15
TGCGCCAGCAGATACGGGACTCAGAACACCGGGGAGCTGTTTTTT
CASRYGTQNTGELFF
>-|-|TRBJ2-5|TRBV11-1|16
TGTGCCAGCAGCTCCGAGACAGTAAGGACGCAAGAGACCCAGTACTTC
CASSSETVRTQETQYF
>few|TRBD2|TRBJ2-2|TRBV12-5|16
TGTGCTAGTGGTTCACTAGCGGGGGGTCCCACCGGGGAGCTGTTTTTT
CASGSLAGGPTGELFF
>few|TRBD1|TRBJ1-1|TRBV6-5|11
TGTGCCAGCACCCGGACAGGTGAAGCTTTCTTT
CASTRTGEAFF
>many|TRBD2|TRBJ2-3|TRBV7-9|17
TGTGCCAGCAGACCCCCGGGGAGCGGGGGGGCCGCAGATACGCAGTATTTT
CASRPPGSGGAADTQYF
>-|-|TRBJ1-1|TRBV6-5|13
TGTGCCAGCAGTTATCGGGGGAACACTGAAGCTTTCTTT
CASSYRGNTEAFF
>-|TRBD1|TRBJ1-2|TRBV4-2|15
TGTGCCAGCAGCCAGTGGGACAGGGATCGGTCGGGCTACACCTTC
CASSQWDRDRSGYTF
>-|-|TRBJ1-1|TRBV6-5|16
TGTGCCAGCAGTTACCGCCCGGGGCCGCGGAACACTGAAGCTTTCTTT
CASSYRPGPRNTEAFF
>-|TRBD2|TRBJ2-1|TRBV5-4|16
TGTGCCAGCAGCTTAGGGGGACTAGCGAGGTTTGATGAGCAGTTCTTC
CASSLGGLARFDEQFF
>-|-|TRBJ1-1|TRBV6-5|11
TGTGCCAGCACCGGACCAACACACGCTTTCTTT
CASTGPTHAFF
>medium-sized|-|TRBJ1-5|TRBV7-2|13
TGTGCCAGCAGCCAGACAACTAATCAGCCCCAGCATTTT
CASSQTTNQPQHF
>-|TRBD2|TRBJ2-7|TRBV6-1|15
TGTGCCAGCAGTGAAGCGCTAGCGGCCACCTACGAGCAGTACTTC
CASSEALAATYEQYF
>few|-|TRBJ1-5|TRBV19|15
TGTGCCAGTAGTATGTGGGGGGGGGCCCCTCAGCCCCAGCATTTT
CASSMWGGAPQPQHF
>-|-|TRBJ2-7|TRBV11-2|16
TGTGCCAGCAGCTTAAGCAACGCTCCAAGCTCCTACGAGCAGTACTTC
CASSLSNAPSSYEQYF
>once|TRBD1|TRBJ2-3|TRBV6-1|18
TGTGCCAGCAGTGAATGGAGGGGAACAGGGGGTCCCACAGATACGCAGTATTTT
CASSEWRGTGGPTDTQYF
>-|-|TRBJ1-4|TRBV7-4|17
TGTGCCAGGCGTTTGGGGGGACCCTATGCAACTAATGAAAAACTGTTTTTT
CARRLGGPYATNEKLFF
>-|TRBD1|TRBJ1-5|TRBV7-9|15
TGTGCCAGCAGCCCCGACAGGGCGGGGAATCAGCCCCAGCATTTT
CASSPDRAGNQPQHF
>once|TRBD1|TRBJ2-5|TRBV2|15
TGTGCCAGCAGTTACGACAGGGGGCTTTGGGAGACCCAGTACTTC
CASSYDRGLWETQYF
>-|TRBD1|TRBJ1-1|TRBV29-1|12
TGCAGCGTCCTCGAGGGGACAGTGGGAGCTTTCTTT
CSVLEGTVGAFF
>-|TRBD1|TRBJ1-2|TRBV6-1|15
TGTGCCAGCAGGGGGCCCCCGGGACAGGCCTATGGCTACACCTTC
CASRGPPGQAYGYTF
>few|-|TRBJ2-1|TRBV19|14
TGTGCCAGTAGCCCTGCGGGGGCTGGTAATGAGCAGTTCTTC
CASSPAGAGNEQFF
>-|-|TRBJ1-4|TRBV19|13
TGTGCCAGTAAGATACAGGCTAATGAAAAACTGTTTTTT
CASKIQANEKLFF
>few|-|TRBJ1-1|TRBV6-1|16
TGTGCCAGCAGTGGGGCCCTTGGTGTTGGTGGCACTGAAGCTTTCTTT
CASSGALGVGGTEAFF
>once|TRBD1|TRBJ1-2|TRBV29-1|12
TGCAGCGTTAGACAGGGCCTCTATGGCTACACCTTC
CSVRQGLYGYTF
>-|-|TRBJ2-5|TRBV7-9|13
TGTGCCAGCAGCTGGGGGGCGTTGGAGACCCAGTACTTC
CASSWGALETQYF
>-|-|TRBJ2-7|TRBV5-1|16
TGCGCCAGCAGCTTGGCCGTCGGCAGGACAATCTACGAGCAGTACTTC
CASSLAVGRTIYEQYF
>-|-|TRBJ2-1|TRBV2|14
TGTGCCAGCAGTTGGTCACCCGCCTACAATGAGCAGTTCTTC
CASSWSPAYNEQFF
>-|-|TRBJ1-1|TRBV6-5|14
TGTGCCAGCGTGGGGGGGGGCCGGAACACTGAAGCTTTCTTT
CASVGGGRNTEAFF
>-|-|TRBJ1-4|TRBV7-9|16
TGTGCCAGCAGCTTGGAAGGTGGACGAGCGTTTGAAAAACTGTTTTTT
CASSLEGGRAFEKLFF
>-|-|TRBJ2-7|TRBV6-5|13
TGTGCCAGCAGTACCGGAGGGTCCTACGAGCAGTACTTC
CASSTGGSYEQYF
>once|TRBD1|TRBJ2-1|TRBV9|15
TGTGCCAGCAGCGTGACAGGGGCGGCCTACAATGAGCAGTTCTTC
CASSVTGAAYNEQFF
>once|-|TRBJ1-2|TRBV4-3|13
TGCGCCAGCAGCCCACCTGGAGTAGGGGGCTACACCTTC
CASSPPGVGGYTF
>few|-|TRBJ1-1|TRBV30|13
TGTGCCTGGAGTGTGCCCTTCCAGTCAGAAGCTTTCTTT
CAWSVPFQSEAFF
>-|TRBD1|TRBJ1-4|TRBV6-5|15
TGTGCCAGCACCCGCACTGGACAGGGGGGTGAAAAACTGTTTTTT
CASTRTGQGGEKLFF
>-|TRBD1|TRBJ1-2|TRBV5-1|15
TGCGCCAGCAGCTTGGAAAAGGGGGCGTCTGGTGGCTACACCTTC
CASSLEKGASGGYTF
>few|-|TRBJ2-7|TRBV10-3|12
TGTGCCATCTCACATGAGTCCTACGAGCAGTACTTC
CAISHESYEQYF
>few|-|TRBJ2-6|TRBV6-6|15
TGTGCCAGCAGTTACACAAGCTCTGGGGCCAACGTCCTGACTTTC
CASSYTSSGANVLTF
>-|-|TRBJ1-4|TRBV5-1|13
TGCGCCAGTAAAGTAGATTCTAATGAAAAACTGTTTTTT
CASKVDSNEKLFF
>-|TRBD1|TRBJ1-1|TRBV19|13
TGTGCCATTAAACAGGGGTATGGCACTGAAGCTTTCTTT
CAIKQGYGTEAFF
>-|TRBD2|TRBJ2-5|TRBV30|12
TGTGCCTGGGGAGCGGGGGTAGAGACCCAGTACTTC
CAWGAGVETQYF
>few|-|TRBJ1-2|TRBV6-6|13
TGTGCCAGCAGTTTACATGTGAACTATGGCTACACCTTC
CASSLHVNYGYTF
>-|-|TRBJ1-2|TRBV5-4|16
TGTGCCAGCAGCTTGGGGGTCTCAGGGCCCCCTTATGGCTACACCTTC
CASSLGVSGPPYGYTF
>-|-|TRBJ2-7|TRBV7-9|12
TGTGCCAGCAGCTTATCTACGGCCACCGTGTACTTC
CASSLSTATVYF
>-|TRBD2|TRBJ2-1|TRBV7-2|13
TGTGCCAGCAGCCAGACAGCGGGGAATGAGCAGTTCTTC
CASSQTAGNEQFF
>-|-|TRBJ2-3|TRBV5-4|16
TGTGCCAGCAGCTCCGCCCGGGTCAATCGGGCGGATACGCAGTATTTT
CASSSARVNRADTQYF
>once|-|TRBJ2-5|TRBV5-4|12
TGTGCCAGCAGCTCAGTAGCTGAGACCCAGTACTTC
CASSSVAETQYF
>-|-|TRBJ1-3|TRBV5-4|14
TGTGCCAGCAGCTTTCAAGGGCCGGGAAACACCATATATTTT
CASSFQGPGNTIYF